The TCR beta chain under discussion was sequenced for a study of T cells in Graves' hyperthyroidism and ophthalmopathy. Trimming stripped 8 bases from V and 3 bases from J, with 25 bases between. The CDR3 is 16 residues long. Germline CDR1 and CDR2: SQVTM and ANQGSEA. This clonotype was observed a single time. Amplification of TCR beta CDR3 regions used RNA as the template. First-round RT-PCR targeting the TCR CDR3 was performed with the HTBI primer set. TCRdb recomputed calls from the multiplex PCR reads with MiXCR, one row per CDR3 protein. The data show about 500,000 distinct CDR3 sequences, over 35% seen once.

This rearrangement joins TRBV29-1 to TRBJ2-5, with D possibly matching TRBD1 (8 bases). Material: peripheral blood or thyroid tissue (not recorded which). This sequence was found in an adult woman with Graves' disease, either hyperthyroidism or ophthalmopathy (not recorded which). The CDR3 spells CSLWGRQGRVEETQYF. The CDR3 DNA reads TGCAGCTTGTGGGGTCGACAGGGGAGGGTGGAAGAGACCCAGTACTTC.